These T cell receptor beta chains were read from a single sample in a study of cytomegalovirus exposure and HLA in healthy donors. The data were produced by immunoSEQ multiplex PCR, yet TCRdb's version contains in-frame clones alone and is incomplete. In the table there are under 200,000 clones, 84% of which are singletons. The material sequenced was PBMCs. These receptors originate from a man aged 30 to 39 in good health and CMV-seronegative. Both conserved end residues are part of each CDR3. Each record gives: D gene, J gene, clone size, V gene, CDR3 DNA, CDR3 protein. A D gene is named only where the DNA matches it firmly. Rows give clone size only sometimes, using once, few, many, or a class for an expanded clone.

>TRBD1|TRBJ1-3|NA|TRBV6-5
TGTGCCAGCAGTTACTCGGGACAGGCCCCTGGAAACACCATATATTTT
CASSYSGQAPGNTIYF
>TRBD1|TRBJ1-2|NA|TRBV28
TGTGCCAGCAGACCCGGGACAGGGCCTTGGGGCTACACCTTC
CASRPGTGPWGYTF
>NA|TRBJ2-7|few|TRBV5-1
TGCGCCAGCAGCTGGTCAGGGGCTCAAGCCTACGAGCAGTACTTC
CASSWSGAQAYEQYF
>TRBD2|TRBJ2-2|NA|TRBV19
TGTGCCAGTAGTACTGACGGACTAGCGGGAAGATCCGGGGAGCTGTTTTTT
CASSTDGLAGRSGELFF
>NA|TRBJ2-3|once|TRBV29-1
TGCAGCGTTGCAAAGCACAATGCGGCCACAGATACGCAGTATTTT
CSVAKHNAATDTQYF
>TRBD2|TRBJ2-7|NA|TRBV29-1
TGCAGCGTTGAGAAACTAGCGGGAACCTACGAGCAGTACTTC
CSVEKLAGTYEQYF
>NA|TRBJ2-2|NA|TRBV5-1
TGCGCCAGCAGCTTGGATGTAGCAAACACCGGGGAGCTGTTTTTT
CASSLDVANTGELFF
>TRBD1|TRBJ2-7|NA|TRBV25-1
TGTGCCAGCAGTAGTCCCGGGACAGGTATCGCGTACTTC
CASSSPGTGIAYF
>TRBD1|TRBJ2-7|NA|TRBV11-2
TGTGCCACGACGGGACAGGGAGGTTACGAGCAGTACTTC
CATTGQGGYEQYF
>NA|TRBJ2-3|NA|TRBV6-6
TGTGCCAGCAGTTACTCGCAGGGGACAGATACGCAGTATTTT
CASSYSQGTDTQYF
>NA|TRBJ1-1|NA|TRBV7-7
TGTGCTAGCAGCCGCTTGGGAGTGGGAATTGTGAACACTGAAGCTTTCTTT
CASSRLGVGIVNTEAFF
>NA|TRBJ2-2|few|TRBV29-1
TGCAGCGTTGAAGTTGTACAGTCGGAGGTTGGGACCGGGGAGCTGTTTTTT
CSVEVVQSEVGTGELFF
>TRBD1|TRBJ1-2|NA|TRBV6-5
TGTGCCAGCCGACAGGGGGTAAACTATGGCTACACCTTC
CASRQGVNYGYTF
>TRBD2|TRBJ2-5|NA|TRBV7-2
TGTGCCAGCAGCAAGACTAGCGCCCCCATGGGGGAGACCCAGTACTTC
CASSKTSAPMGETQYF
>NA|TRBJ2-7|NA|TRBV11-2
TGTGCCAGCAGCTTAGCCGCCAGACAGGACGAGCAGTACTTC
CASSLAARQDEQYF
>TRBD1|TRBJ2-2|NA|TRBV7-9
TGTGCCAGCAGCTTAGGACAGGGCCAAGTGAACGGGGAGCTGTTTTTT
CASSLGQGQVNGELFF
>NA|TRBJ1-2|NA|TRBV5-4
TGTGCCAGCAGCCCCACTTCGCTGGACTATGGCTACACCTTC
CASSPTSLDYGYTF
>NA|TRBJ2-3|NA|TRBV18
TGTGCCAGCTCACCTGGACAGCTCACAGATACGCAGTATTTT
CASSPGQLTDTQYF
>TRBD1|TRBJ1-1|NA|TRBV6-6
TGTGCCAGCATCTCGACAGGGGACACTGAAGCTTTCTTT
CASISTGDTEAFF
>NA|TRBJ1-1|few|TRBV6-5
TGTGCCAGCAGTTACTCGATGGGGAGAGGCACTGAAGCTTTCTTT
CASSYSMGRGTEAFF
>NA|TRBJ1-4|NA|TRBV7-9
TGTGCCAGCAGCTTAAATCAGGGTAATGAAAAACTGTTTTTT
CASSLNQGNEKLFF
>TRBD2|TRBJ2-3|NA|TRBV27
TGTGCCAGCAGTTTCGGCGGGAGCGCAGATACGCAGTATTTT
CASSFGGSADTQYF
>TRBD1|TRBJ1-3|NA|TRBV5-4
TGTGCCAGCAGCGCCAGGACAGGGGGAAACACCATATATTTT
CASSARTGGNTIYF
>TRBD2|TRBJ2-7|NA|TRBV2
TGTGCCAGCAGCGCGGGACTAGGGACCTACGAGCAGTACTTC
CASSAGLGTYEQYF
>TRBD1|TRBJ1-1|NA|TRBV6-5
TGTGCCAGCAGTTATGGGACAGAGAACACTGAAGCTTTCTTT
CASSYGTENTEAFF
>TRBD1|TRBJ2-3|few|TRBV7-9
TGTGCCAGCAGCTCTCAGGGGGCAGATACGCAGTATTTT
CASSSQGADTQYF
>NA|TRBJ2-5|NA|TRBV19
TGTGCCAGTAGTATAGCGGGTAGATCCCAAGAGACCCAGTACTTC
CASSIAGRSQETQYF
>NA|TRBJ2-3|once|TRBV6-5
TGTGCCAGCAGTTACTCTGCGGGAAGCACAGATACGCAGTATTTT
CASSYSAGSTDTQYF
>NA|TRBJ2-5|once|TRBV7-3
TGTGCCAGCAGCTTAGCGGTCCAAGAGACCCAGTACTTC
CASSLAVQETQYF
>NA|TRBJ1-4|NA|TRBV5-1
TGCGCCAGCAGGGAGGGGGGGAATGAAAAACTGTTTTTT
CASREGGNEKLFF
>TRBD1|TRBJ1-1|NA|TRBV5-6
TGTGCCAGCAGCTCAGACAGGGACACTGAAGCTTTCTTT
CASSSDRDTEAFF
>NA|TRBJ1-2|NA|TRBV5-1
TGCGCCAGCAGCCCCCGGACAGACTATGGCTACACCTTC
CASSPRTDYGYTF
>NA|TRBJ2-7|NA|TRBV7-9
TGTGCCACCTCCCCGGGGATCCCTTTCTACGAGCAGTACTTC
CATSPGIPFYEQYF
>NA|TRBJ2-7|once|TRBV5-1
TGCGCCAGCAGCTCGTGGCTGGCCCCGGGACAACCTGAAGAGCAGTACTTC
CASSSWLAPGQPEEQYF
>TRBD2|TRBJ2-1|NA|TRBV7-2
TGTGCCAGCAGCTCGACTAGCGAGTGGGTCGCTGAGCAGTTCTTC
CASSSTSEWVAEQFF
>TRBD1|TRBJ2-7|NA|TRBV28
TGTGCCAGCAGTCGACAGGGTACGCTCTACGAGCAGTACTTC
CASSRQGTLYEQYF
>TRBD1|TRBJ1-2|NA|TRBV5-4
TGTGCCAGCAGCTTGGGGGACAGGTCGGAAATCTATGGCTACACCTTC
CASSLGDRSEIYGYTF